This T cell receptor beta chain was obtained from a study of T cells after yellow fever vaccination. For the study at large: Fractions containing few cells were prepared with SMART-Seq v4 Ultra Low Input.

By 5'RACE template switching, TCR cDNA was produced, with a universal primer site and UMIs added in the process. Via MiXCR, TCRdb re-called the 5' RACE reads, giving one row per CDR3 protein. The sample consists of a few hundred thousand distinct CDR3 sequences, almost 4% of them appearing once. Germline values: CDR1 DFQATT, CDR2 SNEGSKA (reference sequence). The CDR3 consists of 14 residues. V lost 3 bases, J lost 5 bases, and 16 bases lay in between. This material consisted of PBMCs, taken 5 days after the yellow fever booster vaccination. The TCR sequence derives from a man between 18 and 29 years old who received the YFV17D yellow fever vaccine. The chain carries TRBV20-1 and TRBJ2-5, with D possibly being TRBD2 (5 bases). The CDR3 DNA follows: TGCAGTGCTAGGAGGGCGAGACTTTCGGAGACCCAGTACTTC. Translation: CSARRARLSETQYF.